The present T cell receptor (beta chain) was sequenced within a study of T cell responses to AZD1222 COVID-19 vaccine. The CDR3 is 15 residues long, ends included. The germline gives CDR1 MNHEY, CDR2 SVGAGI. Points on this clone: The DNA is omitted, as the CDR3 cannot be located on it reliably, and the CDR3 follows TCRdb's listing.

Here immunoSEQ multiplex PCR was the method, and the copy in TCRdb shows in-frame clones only, minus some. Of tens of thousands of clones listed, roughly 90% are singletons. The sequenced sample was peripheral blood, obtained on day 0 of AZD1222 vaccination. This clonotype was sampled from an adult in good health. The J gene is TRBJ2-7, the V gene TRBV6-5; the tabulated D call, TRBD2, remains unverified against the DNA. CDR3 sequence reads: CASSTSGTSVYEQYF.